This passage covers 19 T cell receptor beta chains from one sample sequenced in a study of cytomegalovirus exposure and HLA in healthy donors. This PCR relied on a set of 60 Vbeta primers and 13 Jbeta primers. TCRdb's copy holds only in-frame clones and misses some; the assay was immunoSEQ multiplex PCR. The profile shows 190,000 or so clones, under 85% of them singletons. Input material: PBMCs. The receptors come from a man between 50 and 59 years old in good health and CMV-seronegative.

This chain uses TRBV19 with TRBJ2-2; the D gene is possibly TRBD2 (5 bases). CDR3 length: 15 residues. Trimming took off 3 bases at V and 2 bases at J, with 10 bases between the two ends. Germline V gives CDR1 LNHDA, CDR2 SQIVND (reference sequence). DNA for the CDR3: TGTGCCAGTAGTATTTCGGGGAGAAACACCGGGGAGCTGTTTTTT. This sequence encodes CASSISGRNTGELFF. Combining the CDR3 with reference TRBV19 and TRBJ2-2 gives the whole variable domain DGGITQSPKYLFRKEGQNVTLSCEQNLNHDAMYWYRQDPGQGLRLIYYSQIVNDFQKGDIAEGYSVSREKKESFPLTVTSAQKNPTAFYLCASSISGRNTGELFFGEGSRLTVL.

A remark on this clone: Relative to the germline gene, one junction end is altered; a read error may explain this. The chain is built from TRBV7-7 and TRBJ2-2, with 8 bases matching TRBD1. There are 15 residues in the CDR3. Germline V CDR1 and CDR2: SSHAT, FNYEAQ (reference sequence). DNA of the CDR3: TGTGCTAGCAGCCCCGGACAGGGTCGGGTTGGGGAGCTGTTTTTT. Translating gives CASSPGQGRVGELFF. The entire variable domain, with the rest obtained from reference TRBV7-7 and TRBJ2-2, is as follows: GAGVSQSPRYKVTKRGQDVTLRCDPISSHATLYWYQQALGQGPEFLTYFNYEAQPDKSGLPSDRFSAERPEGSISTLTIQRTEQRDSAMYRCASSPGQGRVGELFFGEGSRLTVL.

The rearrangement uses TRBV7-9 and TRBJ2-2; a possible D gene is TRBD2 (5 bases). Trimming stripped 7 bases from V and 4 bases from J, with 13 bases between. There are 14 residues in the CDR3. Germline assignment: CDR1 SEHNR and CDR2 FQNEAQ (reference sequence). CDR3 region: CASTKEGGTGELFF. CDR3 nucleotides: TGTGCCAGCACCAAAGAAGGAGGCACCGGGGAGCTGTTTTTT.

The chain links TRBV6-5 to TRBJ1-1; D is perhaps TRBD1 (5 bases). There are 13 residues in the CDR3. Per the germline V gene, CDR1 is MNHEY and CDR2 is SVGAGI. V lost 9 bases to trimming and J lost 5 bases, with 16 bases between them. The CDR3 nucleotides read TGTGCCAGTAGTGTAACGGGGGGGACTGAAGCTTTCTTT. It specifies CASSVTGGTEAFF.

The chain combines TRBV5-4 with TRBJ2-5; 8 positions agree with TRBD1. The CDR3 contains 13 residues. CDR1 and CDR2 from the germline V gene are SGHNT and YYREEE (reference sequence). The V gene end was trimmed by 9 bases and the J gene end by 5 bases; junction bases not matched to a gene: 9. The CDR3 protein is CAINRQGTETQYF. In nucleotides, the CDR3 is TGTGCCATCAACAGACAGGGGACGGAGACCCAGTACTTC.

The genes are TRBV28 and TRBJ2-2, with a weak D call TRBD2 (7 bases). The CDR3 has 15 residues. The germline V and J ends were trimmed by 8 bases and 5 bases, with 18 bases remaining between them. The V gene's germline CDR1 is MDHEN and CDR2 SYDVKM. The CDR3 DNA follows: TGTGCCAGCCGATATGGGGGGGGCGCGACCGGGGAGCTGTTTTTT. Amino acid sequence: CASRYGGGATGELFF.

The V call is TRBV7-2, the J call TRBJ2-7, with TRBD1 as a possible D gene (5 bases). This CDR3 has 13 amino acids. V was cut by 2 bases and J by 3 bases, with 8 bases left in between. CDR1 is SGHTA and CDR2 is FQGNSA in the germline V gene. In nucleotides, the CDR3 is TGTGCCAGCAGCTTAAGACAGATCTACGAGCAGTACTTC. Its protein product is CASSLRQIYEQYF.

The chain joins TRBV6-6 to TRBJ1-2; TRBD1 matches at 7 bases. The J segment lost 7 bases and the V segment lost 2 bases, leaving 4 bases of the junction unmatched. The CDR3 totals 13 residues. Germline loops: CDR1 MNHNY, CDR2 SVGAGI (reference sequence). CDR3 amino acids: CASSYEGAGGYTF. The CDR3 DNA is TGTGCCAGCAGTTACGAGGGGGCCGGTGGCTACACCTTC.

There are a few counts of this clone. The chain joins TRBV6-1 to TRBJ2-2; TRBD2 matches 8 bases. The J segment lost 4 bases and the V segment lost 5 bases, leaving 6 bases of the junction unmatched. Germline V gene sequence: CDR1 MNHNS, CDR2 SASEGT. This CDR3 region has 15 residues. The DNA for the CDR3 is TGTGCCAGCAGTCGACCGGGAGGGACCACCGGGGAGCTGTTTTTT. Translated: CASSRPGGTTGELFF.

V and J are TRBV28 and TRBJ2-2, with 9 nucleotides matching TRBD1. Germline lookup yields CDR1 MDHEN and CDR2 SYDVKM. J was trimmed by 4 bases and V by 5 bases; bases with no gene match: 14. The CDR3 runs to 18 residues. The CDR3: CASSPYPGTGTGTGELFF. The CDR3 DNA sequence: TGTGCCAGCAGTCCCTACCCTGGGACAGGGACGGGCACCGGGGAGCTGTTTTTT.

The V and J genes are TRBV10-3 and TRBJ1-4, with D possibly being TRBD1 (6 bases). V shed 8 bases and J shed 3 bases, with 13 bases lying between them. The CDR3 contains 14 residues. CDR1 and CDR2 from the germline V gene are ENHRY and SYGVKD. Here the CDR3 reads CAIGGGRSNEKLFF. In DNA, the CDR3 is TGTGCCATCGGCGGGGGGCGGTCTAATGAAAAACTGTTTTTT.

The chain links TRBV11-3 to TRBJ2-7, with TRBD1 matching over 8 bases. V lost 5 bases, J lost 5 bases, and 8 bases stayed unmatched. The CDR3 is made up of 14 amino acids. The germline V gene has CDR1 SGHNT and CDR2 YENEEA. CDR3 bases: TGTGCCAGCAGCAGGGGGACAGGTAGGAACGAGCAGTACTTC. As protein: CASSRGTGRNEQYF.

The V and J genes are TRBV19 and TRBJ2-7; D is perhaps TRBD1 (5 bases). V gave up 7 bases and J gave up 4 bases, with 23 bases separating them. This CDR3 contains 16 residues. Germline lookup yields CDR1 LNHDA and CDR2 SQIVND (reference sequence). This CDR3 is CASTNTRGDSEYEQYF. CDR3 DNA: TGTGCCAGTACCAACACAAGAGGAGACAGTGAGTACGAGCAGTACTTC.

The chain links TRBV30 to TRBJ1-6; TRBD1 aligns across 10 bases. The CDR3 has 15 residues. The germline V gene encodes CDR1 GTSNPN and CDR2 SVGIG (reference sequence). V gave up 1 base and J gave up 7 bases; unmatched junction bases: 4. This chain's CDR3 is CAWSGGQGTNSPLHF. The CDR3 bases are TGTGCCTGGAGTGGGGGACAGGGGACCAATTCACCCCTCCACTTT.

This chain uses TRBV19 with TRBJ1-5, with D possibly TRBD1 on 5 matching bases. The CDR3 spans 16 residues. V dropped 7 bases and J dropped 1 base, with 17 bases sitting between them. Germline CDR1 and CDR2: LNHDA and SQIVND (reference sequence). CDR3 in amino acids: CASINEPGASNQPQHF. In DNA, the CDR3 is TGTGCCAGTATCAACGAGCCTGGGGCGAGCAATCAGCCCCAGCATTTT.

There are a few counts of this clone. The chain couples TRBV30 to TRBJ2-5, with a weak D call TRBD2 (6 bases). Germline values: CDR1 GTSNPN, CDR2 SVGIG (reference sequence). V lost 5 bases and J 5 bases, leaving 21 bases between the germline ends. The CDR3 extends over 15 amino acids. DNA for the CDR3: TGTGCCTGGCAGAAGAGGAGGGGATGGGGGGAGACCCAGTACTTC. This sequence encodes CAWQKRRGWGETQYF.

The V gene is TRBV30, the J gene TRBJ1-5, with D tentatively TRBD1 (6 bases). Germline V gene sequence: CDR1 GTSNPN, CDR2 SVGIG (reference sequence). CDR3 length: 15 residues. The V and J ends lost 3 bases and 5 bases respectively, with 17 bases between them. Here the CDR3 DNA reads TGTGCCTGGAGGACGGGGGGGGCGCAGTATCAGCCCCAGCATTTT. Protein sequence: CAWRTGGAQYQPQHF.

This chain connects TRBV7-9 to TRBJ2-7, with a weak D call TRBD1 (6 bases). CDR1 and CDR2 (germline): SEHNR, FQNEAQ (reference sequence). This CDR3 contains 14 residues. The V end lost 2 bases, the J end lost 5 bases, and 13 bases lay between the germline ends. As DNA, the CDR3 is TGTGCCAGCAGCTTAAAACAGGGTATCCACGAGCAGTACTTC. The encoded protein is CASSLKQGIHEQYF.

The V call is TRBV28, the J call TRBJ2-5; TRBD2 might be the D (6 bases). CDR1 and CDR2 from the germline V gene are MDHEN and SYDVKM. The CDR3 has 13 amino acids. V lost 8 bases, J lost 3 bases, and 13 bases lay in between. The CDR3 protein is CASLEGLEETQYF. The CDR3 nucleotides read TGTGCCAGCTTGGAGGGTTTGGAAGAGACCCAGTACTTC.